Sequencing of this T cell receptor (beta chain) was carried out in a study of T cell responses to AZD1222 COVID-19 vaccine. The study, taken as a whole, reports: Receipt of two AZD1222 doses was followed by a rise in Spike-specific TCR breadth and depth. Epitopes outside B.1.351 and B.1.1.7 mutated regions reportedly drew nearly half of spike TCRs.

The germline V gene encodes CDR1 SGDLS and CDR2 YYNGEE. V lost 3 bases and J 5 bases, leaving 14 bases between the germline ends. The CDR3 contains 15 residues. Turning to this clone: As yet, its antigen is unknown.

Data came from immunoSEQ multiplex PCR; TCRdb stores just in-frame clones and leaves some out. The profile covers some 150,000 clones, with roughly 89% appearing a single time and approximately 1.6% taken by the ten largest. The TCR originated in an adult in good health. This specimen consisted of peripheral blood, obtained on day 0 of AZD1222 vaccination. The rearrangement links TRBV9 to TRBJ1-4, with D perhaps TRBD1 (6 bases). The CDR3 DNA reads TGTGCCAGCAGCGGTAACAGGGTGGCGAATGAAAAACTGTTTTTT. This gives the protein CASSGNRVANEKLFF.